A single sample gave rise to the 5 T cell receptor beta chains below, sequenced in a study of response to subunit inactivated influenza vaccine (dated by TCRdb to the late 2010s). Receptor libraries were prepared by RT-PCR. Reads for this sample came from an Illumina HiSeq 2500. The raw public reads went through TCRdb reprocessing: fastp at Q25, MiXCR clone calling, in-frame beta chains kept. For every CDR3 protein sequence, its rows merge into one entry that carries the most common genes and DNA. Present in this sample are about 500,000 distinct CDR3 sequences, 16% of which were seen just once. Around 3% of the sample lies in the top ten. The specimen comprised CD4+ T cells sorted from PBMCs, sampled less than 30 months after vaccination. The receptors originated from a man between 50 and 75 years old who received an inactivated influenza vaccine. Donor details come from another sample of the same person, matched by shared clones.

The rearrangement links TRBV3-1 to TRBJ2-3, with 14 bases fitting TRBD2. Trimming cost V 5 bases and J 4 bases; bases outside gene matches: 8. Germline values: CDR1 LGHDT, CDR2 YNNKEL (reference sequence). The CDR3 is 17 amino acids. DNA of the CDR3: TGTGCCAGCAGCTTCGTCCGACTAGCGGGGGGGTCAGATACGCAGTATTTT. It specifies CASSFVRLAGGSDTQYF.

This clonotype has more than one count but fewer than ten. V and J are TRBV9 and TRBJ2-5; D is unclear. The germline V gene has CDR1 SGDLS and CDR2 YYNGEE. This CDR3 is 14 amino acids long. V was clipped by 3 bases and J by 0 bases, with 9 bases between them. The CDR3 here is CASSGAQDQETQYF. In DNA, the CDR3 is TGTGCCAGCAGCGGAGCGCAGGACCAAGAGACCCAGTACTTC.

This clonotype was seen repeatedly, ten times or more. V and J are TRBV11-2 and TRBJ2-3, with 10 bases identical to TRBD2. The V gene's germline CDR1 is SGHAT and CDR2 FQNNGV. The CDR3 covers 18 residues. V lost 2 bases, J lost 1 base, and 9 bases stayed unmatched. CDR3 amino acids: CASSLSIAGGRRTDTQYF. The CDR3, as DNA: TGTGCCAGCAGCTTAAGTATAGCGGGGGGACGCCGCACAGATACGCAGTATTTT.

The chain uses TRBV20-1 and TRBJ2-7; 9 nucleotides match TRBD2. V dropped 3 bases and J dropped 5; count of bases not matched to a gene: 8. Germline CDR1 DFQATT, CDR2 SNEGSKA (reference sequence). CDR3 length: 14 amino acids. The CDR3: CSARGRGGAHEQYF. The CDR3, as DNA: TGCAGTGCTAGGGGACGCGGGGGGGCCCACGAGCAGTACTTC.

The gene calls are TRBV7-2 and TRBJ2-1; no definite D call. The V gene lost 1 base and the J gene lost 12 bases, with 7 bases spanning the gap. Germline V gene sequence: CDR1 SGHTA, CDR2 FQGNSA. The CDR3 contains 11 residues. In nucleotides, the CDR3 is TGTGCCAGCAGCTTAGGTTATCGGCAGTTCTTC. Amino acids: CASSLGYRQFF.